The present TCR beta chain was sequenced within a study of T-cell reconstitution after alpha-beta-depleted transplantation in children. Unique molecular identifiers were built into the TCRbeta library. Using its own MiXCR run on the PCR reads, TCRdb lists one record per CDR3 protein. The table has 230,000 or so distinct CDR3 sequences, around 13% seen once. The CDR3 extends over 13 amino acids. The germline CDR1 and CDR2 sequences are SNHLY and FYNNEI. Trimming removed 6 bases from V and 0 bases from J, with 8 bases in between. The genes are TRBV2 and TRBJ1-1, with D unresolved. The source was PBMCs from the stem cell graft donor, collected from the stem cell graft. This sequence was found in a human donor who donated a stem cell graft to a child with acute lymphoblastic leukemia. The CDR3 DNA follows: TGTGCCAGCAGGGTAATTATGAACACTGAAGCTTTCTTT. Protein product: CASRVIMNTEAFF.